This TCR beta chain was recovered during a study of T cell responses to AZD1222 COVID-19 vaccine. Assay used: immunoSEQ multiplex PCR; TCRdb lists only in-frame clones, some missing. The repertoire consists of under 200,000 clones, with around 94% occurring once and the leading ten covering 3.6%. The V and J ends lost 3 bases and 1 base respectively, with 13 bases between them. CDR1 and CDR2 (germline): MNHEY, SMNVEV (reference sequence). This CDR3 comprises 15 residues. To note about this clone: Its antigen is as yet unknown.

Study-level points and caveats: At study baseline, merely roughly 6 AZD1222 recipients were seropositive. Compared with day 0, the breadth and depth of the Spike-specific TCR repertoire rose significantly after two doses of AZD1222.

The chain joins TRBV27 to TRBJ2-7; D possibly matches TRBD1 or TRBD2 (5 bases each). Sequenced material: peripheral blood, taken 28 days after the second dose of the MenACWY control vaccine. The receptor's source is an adult who received the MenACWY meningococcal vaccine as a control. The CDR3 loop reads CASSFRGVGSYEQYF. For the CDR3, the DNA is TGTGCCAGCAGTTTCCGAGGGGTGGGGTCCTACGAGCAGTACTTC.